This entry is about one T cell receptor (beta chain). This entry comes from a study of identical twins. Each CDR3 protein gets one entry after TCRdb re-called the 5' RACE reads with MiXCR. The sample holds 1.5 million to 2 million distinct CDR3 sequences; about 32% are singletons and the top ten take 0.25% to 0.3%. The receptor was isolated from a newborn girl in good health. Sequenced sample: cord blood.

Written as DNA, the CDR3 is TGCAGTGCCCGAGCCGGGACAGGGACCTACAATGAGCAGTTCTTC. Translating gives CSARAGTGTYNEQFF. The chain is built from TRBV20-1 and TRBJ2-1, with 9 bases identical to TRBD1. J gave up 2 bases and V 6 bases, and 8 bases lay outside the gene matches. CDR3 length: 15 amino acids. Germline-derived CDR1 and CDR2 are DFQATT and SNEGSKA (reference sequence).